This T cell receptor beta chain was obtained from a study of blood T cell repertoires in COVID-19. The wider study: PBMCs, B-cell-depleted T cells, or T cells provided the cDNA or gDNA that made up the material.

Original processing notes: By means of reference gene primer amplification, nucleated cell counts were estimated. Sequencing used immunoSEQ multiplex PCR; TCRdb keeps in-frame clones, though not all of them. Clonal size and the V and J genes are those of that table, whereas D and trimming came from the DNA. This table has tens of thousands of clones, about four fifths appearing once. This clone was observed a single time. The CDR3 loop spans 20 amino acids. The V gene end was trimmed by 0 bases and the J gene end by 3 bases; junction bases not matched to a gene: 15. Germline CDR1 is GTSNPN and CDR2 is SVGIG (reference sequence).

Sequences were obtained from peripheral blood. J is TRBJ2-2 and V is TRBV30; TRBD2 matches at 11 bases. This clonotype was obtained from a woman in her 70s with acute or convalescent COVID-19. The CDR3 coding sequence is TGTGCCTGGAGTGTATTCGGGCTAGCGGGGGGAACGACGCACACCGGGGAGCTGTTTTTT. Translation: CAWSVFGLAGGTTHTGELFF.